The clone carrying this T cell receptor beta chain was seen at least ten times. Its antigen is undetermined. RNA served as the template for amplifying TCR beta CDR3 regions. RT-PCR with HTBI primers came first, then second-round multiplex PCR. TCRdb re-called the multiplex PCR reads with MiXCR, one entry per CDR3 protein. The data hold 500,000 to 700,000 distinct CDR3 sequences, with 35% to 45% observed a single time. CDR1 MNHEY and CDR2 SVGAGI come from the germline V gene. The CDR3 has 14 residues. V was pared by 11 bases and J by 5 bases, with 21 bases between. The data were obtained in a study of Graves' ophthalmopathy and Graves' hyperthyroidism. The diagnosis combined clinical symptoms, thyroxine, TRAb, thyroid ultrasound and orbital computed tomography scans. Notes on the study in general: Also, most clonotypes expanded in the thyroid above 0.001 frequency appeared in blood. Separation of ophthalmopathy from stable hyperthyroidism was achieved by a 13-signature model, at approximately 87% sensitivity and under 82% specificity.

Input material: peripheral blood or thyroid tissue (not recorded which). This clonotype was obtained from an adult man with Graves' hyperthyroidism. This chain links TRBV6-5 with TRBJ1-2; possibly TRBD1 for D (5 bases). CDR3 DNA sequence: TGTGCCGAAAATGGGGGGGTTCCCCCATATGGCTACACCTTC. Translation gives CAENGGVPPYGYTF.